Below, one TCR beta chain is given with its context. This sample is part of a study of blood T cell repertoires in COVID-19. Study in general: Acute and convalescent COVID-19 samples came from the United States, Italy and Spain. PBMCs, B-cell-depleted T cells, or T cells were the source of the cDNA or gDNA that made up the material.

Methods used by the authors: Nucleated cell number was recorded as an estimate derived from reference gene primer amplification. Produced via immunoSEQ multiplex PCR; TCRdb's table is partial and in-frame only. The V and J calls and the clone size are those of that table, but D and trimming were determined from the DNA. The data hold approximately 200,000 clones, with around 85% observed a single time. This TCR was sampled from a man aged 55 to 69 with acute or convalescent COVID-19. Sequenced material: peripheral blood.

Written as DNA, the CDR3 is TGTGCCAGCAGCTTAGATGTCCAGGGGGCAACCTACGAGCAGTACTTC. It codes for CASSLDVQGATYEQYF. This chain links TRBV11-2 with TRBJ2-7; 8 nucleotides agree with TRBD1. Germline CDR1 reads SGHAT; CDR2 reads FQNNGV. The CDR3 spans 16 residues. J was trimmed by 2 bases and V by 0 bases; bases with no gene match: 6.